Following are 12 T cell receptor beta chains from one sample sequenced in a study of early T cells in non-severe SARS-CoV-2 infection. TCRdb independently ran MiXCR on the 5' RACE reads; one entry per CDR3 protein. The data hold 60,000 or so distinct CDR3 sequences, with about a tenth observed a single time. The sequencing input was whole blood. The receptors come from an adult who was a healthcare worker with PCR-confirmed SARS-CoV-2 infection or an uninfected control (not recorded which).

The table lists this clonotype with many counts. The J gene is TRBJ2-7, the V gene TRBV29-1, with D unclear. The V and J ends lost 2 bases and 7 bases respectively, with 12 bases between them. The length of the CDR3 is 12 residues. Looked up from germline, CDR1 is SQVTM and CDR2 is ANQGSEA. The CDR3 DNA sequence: TGCAGCGTTGAATGGTCCCACAAGGAGCAGTACTTC. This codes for CSVEWSHKEQYF.

Here the CDR3 DNA reads TGTGCCAGCAGCTTAGATGGGGGCACCATATATTTT. Translation gives CASSLDGGTIYF. This sequence joins TRBV7-9 and TRBJ1-3; possible D gene TRBD1, 5 bases. The CDR3 runs to 12 residues. Trimming took off 1 base at V and 9 bases at J, with 7 bases between the two ends. CDR1 is SEHNR, CDR2 FQNEAQ, per germline (reference sequence).

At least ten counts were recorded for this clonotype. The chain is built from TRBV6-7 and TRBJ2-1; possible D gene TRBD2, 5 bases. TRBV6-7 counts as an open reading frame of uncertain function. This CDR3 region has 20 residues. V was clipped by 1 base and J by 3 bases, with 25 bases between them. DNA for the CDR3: TGTGCCAGCAGTTACTTCGTCCCCGGGGTCCGCGCACCCCACTACAATGAGCAGTTCTTC. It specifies CASSYFVPGVRAPHYNEQFF.

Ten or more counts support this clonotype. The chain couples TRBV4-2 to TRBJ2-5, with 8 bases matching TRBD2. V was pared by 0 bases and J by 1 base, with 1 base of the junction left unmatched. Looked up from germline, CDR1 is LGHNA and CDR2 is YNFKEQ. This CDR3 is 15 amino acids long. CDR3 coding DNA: TGTGCCAGCAGCCAAGATCGGGGGGGCCAAGAGACCCAGTACTTC. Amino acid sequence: CASSQDRGGQETQYF.

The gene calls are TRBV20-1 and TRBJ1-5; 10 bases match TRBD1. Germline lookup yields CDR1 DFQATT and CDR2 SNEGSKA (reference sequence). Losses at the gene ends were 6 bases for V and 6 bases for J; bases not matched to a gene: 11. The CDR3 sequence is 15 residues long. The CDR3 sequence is CSAKETGGVGQPQHF. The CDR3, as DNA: TGCAGTGCCAAGGAGACAGGGGGCGTAGGTCAGCCCCAGCATTTT.

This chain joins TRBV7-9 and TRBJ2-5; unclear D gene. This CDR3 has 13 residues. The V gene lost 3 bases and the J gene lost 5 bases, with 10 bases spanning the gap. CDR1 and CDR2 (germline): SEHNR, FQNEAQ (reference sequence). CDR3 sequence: CASSFGFLETQYF. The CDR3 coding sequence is TGTGCCAGCAGCTTTGGGTTTCTGGAGACCCAGTACTTC.

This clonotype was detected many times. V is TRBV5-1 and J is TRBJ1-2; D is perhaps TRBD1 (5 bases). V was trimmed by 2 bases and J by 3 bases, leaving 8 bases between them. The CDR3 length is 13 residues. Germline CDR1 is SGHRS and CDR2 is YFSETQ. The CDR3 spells CASSFTGYYGYTF. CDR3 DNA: TGCGCCAGCAGCTTTACAGGATACTATGGCTACACCTTC.

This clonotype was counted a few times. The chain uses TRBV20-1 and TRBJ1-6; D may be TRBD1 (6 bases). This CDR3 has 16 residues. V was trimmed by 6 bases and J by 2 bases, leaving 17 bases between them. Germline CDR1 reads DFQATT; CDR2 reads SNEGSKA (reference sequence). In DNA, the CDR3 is TGCAGTGCCAGGAGGGGGGATGGTACCTATAATTCACCCCTCCACTTT. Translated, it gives CSARRGDGTYNSPLHF.

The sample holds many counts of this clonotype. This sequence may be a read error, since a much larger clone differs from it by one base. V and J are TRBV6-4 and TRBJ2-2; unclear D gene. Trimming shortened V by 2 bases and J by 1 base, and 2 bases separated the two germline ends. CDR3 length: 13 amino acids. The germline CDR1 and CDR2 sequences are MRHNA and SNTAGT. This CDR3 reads CASSDRNTGELFF. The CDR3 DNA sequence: TGTGCCAGCAGTGACAGGAACACCGGGGAGCTGTTTTTT.

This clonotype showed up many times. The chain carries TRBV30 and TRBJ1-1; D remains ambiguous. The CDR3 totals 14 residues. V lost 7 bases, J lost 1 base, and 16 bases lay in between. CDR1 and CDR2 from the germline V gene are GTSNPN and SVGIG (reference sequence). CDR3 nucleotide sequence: TGTGCCTCTTCGCGCCGGGCTCCGAACACTGAAGCTTTCTTT. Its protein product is CASSRRAPNTEAFF.

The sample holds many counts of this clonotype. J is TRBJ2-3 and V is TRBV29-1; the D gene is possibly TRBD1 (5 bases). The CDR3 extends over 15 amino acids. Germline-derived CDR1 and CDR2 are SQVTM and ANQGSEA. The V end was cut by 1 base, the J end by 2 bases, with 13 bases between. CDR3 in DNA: TGCAGCGTTGAAGGGGGTCAGGGCCTCACAGATACGCAGTATTTT. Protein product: CSVEGGQGLTDTQYF.

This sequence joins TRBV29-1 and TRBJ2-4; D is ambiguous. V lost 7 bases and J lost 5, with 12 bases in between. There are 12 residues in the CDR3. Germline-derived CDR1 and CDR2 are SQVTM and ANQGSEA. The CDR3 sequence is CSANSAQNIQYF. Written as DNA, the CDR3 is TGCAGCGCAAACTCGGCCCAAAACATTCAGTACTTC.